A single sample gave rise to the 31 T cell receptor beta chains below, sequenced in a study of regulatory T cells in long-lasting Graves disease. Building of the TCR beta libraries involved iRepertoire HTBI primers and Arm-PCR of CDR3 regions. TCRdb called the multiplex PCR reads again in MiXCR, with one record for every CDR3 protein. The sample has roughly 400,000 distinct CDR3 sequences, around 17% seen once. Time point meaning: newly diagnosed GD, antithyroid drugs for less than 3 months. Extracted RNA from PBMCs served as the source of the TCR library. The data also belong to a second study, concerning T cells in Graves' hyperthyroidism and ophthalmopathy.

Sample: peripheral blood mononuclear cells (PBMCs), taken at new diagnosis, from a patient treated with antithyroid drugs. These receptors originate from a woman aged 18-29 years with Graves disease.

At least ten counts were recorded for this clonotype. The genes are TRBV5-1 and TRBJ2-1; 7 bases map to TRBD2. Germline trimming cut 4 bases from V and 6 bases from J; bases unmatched to any gene: 10. The CDR3 is 15 amino acids. Germline V lookup: CDR1 SGHRS, CDR2 YFSETQ. The DNA of the CDR3 is TGCGCCAGCAGCCCTAGACTAGCCCATACCAATGAGCAGTTCTTC. It encodes CASSPRLAHTNEQFF. The entire variable domain, with the rest obtained from reference TRBV5-1 and TRBJ2-1, is as follows: KAGVTQTPRYLIKTRGQQVTLSCSPISGHRSVSWYQQTPGQGLQFLFEYFSETQRNKGNFPGRFSGRQFSNSRSEMNVSTLELGDSALYLCASSPRLAHTNEQFFGPGTRLTVL.

This clonotype was counted only a few times. This chain uses TRBV12-3 or TRBV12-4 with TRBJ2-2, with TRBD1 as a possible D gene (5 bases). This CDR3 spans 15 amino acids. Between the trimmed V and J ends, which lost 6 bases and 2 bases, there was a span of 13 bases. For the CDR3, the DNA is TGTGCCAGCAGGATCCAAAGGGGTAACACCGGGGAGCTGTTTTTT. Protein: CASRIQRGNTGELFF.

This clonotype was counted many times. The V and J genes are TRBV2 and TRBJ2-1; 12 bases line up with TRBD2. V was pared by 3 bases and J by 4 bases, with 7 bases of the junction left unmatched. CDR1 is SNHLY, CDR2 FYNNEI, per germline. This CDR3 contains 17 residues. Here the CDR3 reads CASSDRLAGGKYNEQFF. The CDR3 DNA reads as TGTGCCAGCAGTGACCGGCTAGCGGGAGGGAAGTACAATGAGCAGTTCTTC.

This clonotype was recorded many times. V gene TRBV11-1 combines with J gene TRBJ2-7, with a possible D match to TRBD2 (5 bases). The length of the CDR3 is 13 residues. Trimming took off 1 base at V and 3 bases at J, with 7 bases between the two ends. Germline V gene sequence: CDR1 SGHAT, CDR2 FQDESV (reference sequence). CDR3 nucleotide sequence: TGTGCCAGCAGCTTAGTCGAGGGCTACGAGCAGTACTTC. Translating it yields CASSLVEGYEQYF.

This clonotype was seen a few times. The chain is built from TRBV7-9 and TRBJ1-2; the match to TRBD1 covers 10 bases. V was pared by 5 bases and J by 6 bases, with 6 bases of the junction left unmatched. The CDR3 totals 14 residues. Germline CDR1 SEHNR, CDR2 FQNEAQ (reference sequence). The CDR3 bases are TGTGCCAGCAGCCCGGGACAGGGGTTCAATGGCTACACCTTC. Translated, it gives CASSPGQGFNGYTF.

This chain connects TRBV10-3 to TRBJ2-7; D gene unclear. V was trimmed by 2 bases and J by 5 bases, leaving 13 bases between them. Germline loops: CDR1 ENHRY, CDR2 SYGVKD. The CDR3 runs 14 residues. This CDR3 is CAISEPVGSHEQYF. The CDR3 nucleotides are TGTGCCATCAGTGAGCCAGTAGGGTCCCACGAGCAGTACTTC.

This chain connects TRBV19 to TRBJ1-1, with D possibly matching TRBD1 (5 bases). Germline assignment: CDR1 LNHDA and CDR2 SQIVND (reference sequence). This CDR3 is built from 15 residues. V lost 10 bases and J 3 bases, leaving 21 bases between the germline ends. The CDR3 here is CATFPLGGKDTEAFF. The CDR3, as DNA: TGTGCCACCTTCCCTTTGGGGGGGAAAGACACTGAAGCTTTCTTT.

V and J are TRBV5-4 and TRBJ2-7; TRBD1 or TRBD2 may be the D gene (6 bases each). The CDR3 consists of 16 residues. Between the trimmed V and J ends, which lost 3 bases and 1 base, there was a span of 17 bases. The V gene's germline CDR1 is SGHNT and CDR2 YYREEE (reference sequence). This chain's CDR3 is CASSSGGGKGSYEQYF. The CDR3 DNA sequence: TGTGCCAGCAGCTCCGGGGGCGGGAAAGGTTCCTACGAGCAGTACTTC.

The chain employs TRBV9 and TRBJ2-1, with 7 bases aligning to TRBD2. CDR1 SGDLS and CDR2 YYNGEE come from the germline V gene. The junction had 5 bases not matched to a gene; V was cut back by 0 bases and J by 2 bases. The CDR3 has 16 residues. CDR3 nucleotides: TGTGCCAGCAGCGTAGGGGGAGGGCCCCCCTACAATGAGCAGTTCTTC. Translation: CASSVGGGPPYNEQFF. The full variable domain, in which reference TRBV9 and TRBJ2-1 provide the parts outside the CDR3, is DSGVTQTPKHLITATGQRVTLRCSPRSGDLSVYWYQQSLDQGLQFLIQYYNGEERAKGNILERFSAQQFPDLHSELNLSSLELGDSALYFCASSVGGGPPYNEQFFGPGTRLTVL.

This clonotype has only a few counts. DNA of the CDR3: TGCAGTGCTAGTAACAGGGTCAGCTATGGCTACACCTTC. Encoded protein: CSASNRVSYGYTF. The chain links TRBV20-1 to TRBJ1-2, with TRBD1 as a possible D gene (6 bases). CDR1 is DFQATT, CDR2 SNEGSKA, per germline (reference sequence). Trimming removed 3 bases from V and 4 bases from J, with 12 bases in between. This CDR3 region has 13 residues.

This clonotype was picked up many times. The chain uses TRBV28 and TRBJ2-7, with 7 bases lining up with TRBD2. CDR3 length equals 17 residues. The germline gives CDR1 MDHEN, CDR2 SYDVKM. Unmatched junction bases numbered 15, after V lost 3 bases and J lost 4 bases. The CDR3 region is CASSLAGAGIVAYEQYF. DNA of the CDR3: TGTGCCAGCAGTTTGGCGGGAGCCGGAATCGTCGCGTACGAGCAGTACTTC.

In this sample, this clonotype turned up a few times. The chain links TRBV27 to TRBJ2-7; D is undetermined. Germline V gene lookup returns CDR1 MNHEY and CDR2 SMNVEV (reference sequence). V was shortened by 1 base and J by 3 bases, with 10 bases between the two germline ends. This CDR3 is 14 amino acids long. CDR3 protein: CASSLYHGVYEQYF. The CDR3 DNA is TGTGCCAGCAGTTTATACCATGGAGTCTACGAGCAGTACTTC.

The chain combines TRBV30 with TRBJ1-6, with D possibly TRBD1 on 5 matching bases. The V gene's germline CDR1 is GTSNPN and CDR2 SVGIG (reference sequence). The CDR3 is 14 amino acids. Deletions cut 2 bases from V and 7 bases from J, with 12 bases between. The chain's CDR3 is CAWSWDGENSPLHF. The CDR3 coding sequence is TGTGCCTGGAGTTGGGACGGCGAGAATTCACCCCTCCACTTT. The full variable domain, rest sourced from reference TRBV30 and TRBJ1-6, is SQTIHQWPATLVQPVGSPLSLECTVEGTSNPNLYWYRQAAGRGLQLLFYSVGIGQISSEVPQNLSASRPQDRQFILSSKKLLLSDSGFYLCAWSWDGENSPLHFGNGTRLTVT.

This clonotype was seen more than once but under ten times. This could be a read error, since a much larger clone is one nucleotide away. V and J are TRBV12-3 or TRBV12-4 and TRBJ2-1, with TRBD2 identical over 14 bases. V lost 6 bases and J lost 5; bases outside the gene matches: 12. This CDR3 is built from 18 residues. CDR3 protein: CASSPGLAGAPSHNEQFF. In DNA form, the CDR3 reads TGTGCCAGCAGCCCGGGACTAGCGGGAGCTCCTTCCCACAATGAGCAGTTCTTC.

In its sample, this clonotype was seen many times. The CDR3 DNA reads as TGTGCCAGCAGATCTAGCGGGAAACCCCCCACAGATACGCAGTATTTT. It translates to CASRSSGKPPTDTQYF. This chain connects TRBV7-2 to TRBJ2-3; 9 bases are shared with TRBD2. The CDR3 contains 16 residues. V shed 6 bases, J shed 2 bases, and the junction held 9 bases outside the gene matches. Germline CDR1 and CDR2: SGHTA and FQGNSA.

The chain couples TRBV5-1 to TRBJ2-7; no definite D call. Germline CDR1 is SGHRS and CDR2 is YFSETQ. V lost 4 bases and J lost 6, with 20 bases in between. The CDR3 spans 15 residues. CDR3 DNA: TGCGCCAGCAGCGAAACGGACCAGCTAACTGGCGAGCAGTACTTC. Translation gives CASSETDQLTGEQYF. The full variable domain, its missing parts supplied by reference TRBV5-1 and TRBJ2-7, is KAGVTQTPRYLIKTRGQQVTLSCSPISGHRSVSWYQQTPGQGLQFLFEYFSETQRNKGNFPGRFSGRQFSNSRSEMNVSTLELGDSALYLCASSETDQLTGEQYFGPGTRLTVT.

The chain is built from TRBV5-1 and TRBJ1-4; D possibly corresponds to TRBD1 (5 bases). Germline CDR1 SGHRS, CDR2 YFSETQ. CDR3 length: 14 amino acids. Between the trimmed V and J ends, which lost 2 bases and 2 bases, there was a span of 7 bases. CDR3 protein: CASSFTGTNEKLFF. The CDR3 bases are TGCGCCAGCAGCTTCACAGGCACTAATGAAAAACTGTTTTTT.

This clonotype was counted only a few times. The V gene is TRBV6-2 or TRBV6-3, the J gene TRBJ2-5, with D unclear. Germline V gene lookup returns CDR1 MNHEY and CDR2 SVGEGT. Trimming cost V 6 bases and J 0 bases, with 11 bases left between them. CDR3 size: 14 residues. In DNA form, the CDR3 reads TGTGCCAGCAGCATCCGGGCGTACCAAGAGACCCAGTACTTC. Translation: CASSIRAYQETQYF.

This clonotype was observed a few times. The genes are TRBV12-3 or TRBV12-4 and TRBJ2-5; 9 nucleotides agree with TRBD1. The CDR3 covers 15 residues. V lost 6 bases to trimming and J lost 4 bases; unmatched junction nucleotides: 9. The CDR3 reads CASSPLTGGGETQYF. Written as DNA, the CDR3 is TGTGCCAGCAGCCCCTTGACAGGGGGGGGAGAGACCCAGTACTTC.

At least ten counts were recorded for this clonotype. The chain couples TRBV2 to TRBJ2-1, with D unresolved. Near its end, the DNA agrees better with TRBJ2-5, so the J call may be wrong. From germline, CDR1 is SNHLY and CDR2 FYNNEI. This CDR3 has 13 amino acids. CDR3 in amino acids: CASSELPQETQYF. In nucleotides, the CDR3 is TGTGCCAGCAGTGAATTACCCCAAGAGACCCAGTACTTC.

J is TRBJ2-7 and V is TRBV7-2; D gene ambiguous. The length of the CDR3 is 17 residues. Trimming took off 5 bases at V and 2 bases at J, with 22 bases between the two ends. Per germline, CDR1 SGHTA and CDR2 FQGNSA. The CDR3 here is CASSTDRVEKYTYEQYF. DNA of the CDR3: TGTGCCAGCAGCACCGATAGGGTCGAGAAGTACACCTACGAGCAGTACTTC.

The rearrangement joins TRBV3-1 to TRBJ2-6, with TRBD1 matching over 7 bases. The CDR3 extends over 18 amino acids. With V trimmed by 3 bases and J by 0 bases, 8 bases remained unmatched. From germline, CDR1 is LGHDT and CDR2 YNNKEL (reference sequence). The CDR3 loop reads CASSQARGQTSGANVLTF. CDR3 coding DNA: TGTGCCAGCAGCCAGGCTCGGGGACAGACCTCTGGGGCCAACGTCCTGACTTTC.

Many counts were recorded for this clonotype. V gene TRBV12-3 or TRBV12-4 combines with J gene TRBJ1-5; D may be TRBD1 (5 bases). The CDR3 consists of 14 residues. Trimming shortened V by 5 bases and J by 0 bases, and 8 bases separated the two germline ends. This chain's CDR3 is CASSRTNSNQPQHF. The DNA of the CDR3 is TGTGCCAGCAGTAGGACAAATAGCAATCAGCCCCAGCATTTT.

This clonotype was seen a few times. J is TRBJ2-3 and V is TRBV19; 13 bases line up with TRBD2. The CDR3 runs to 17 residues. In germline, CDR1 is LNHDA, CDR2 SQIVND (reference sequence). The V segment lost 6 bases and the J segment 4 bases; nucleotides outside the gene matches: 10. CDR3 DNA sequence: TGTGCCAGTAGCCCGACTAGCGGGAGGTCTAGACCAGATACGCAGTATTTT. This gives the protein CASSPTSGRSRPDTQYF.

For this clonotype: A much larger clone differs from this one at a single base, so this may be a read error. The conserved phenylalanine or tryptophan is not found at the CDR3 terminus, so this likely reflects a read error. The gene calls are TRBV7-9 and TRBJ2-3; 14 nucleotides align to TRBD2. This CDR3 has 19 residues. V shed 5 bases and J 4 bases; nucleotides not matched to a gene: 14. Germline CDR1 is SEHNR and CDR2 is FQNEAQ (reference sequence). The CDR3 spells CASSRIPAGTSGRSDTQYL. Here the CDR3 DNA reads TGTGCCAGCAGCAGGATACCCGCCGGGACTAGCGGGAGATCAGATACGCAGTATTTA.

This clonotype showed up just a few times. The rearrangement uses TRBV19 and TRBJ2-3, with 7 bases identical to TRBD2. The trim removed 10 bases at V and 3 bases at J, leaving 7 bases unmatched. This CDR3 region has 13 residues. The V gene's germline CDR1 is LNHDA and CDR2 SQIVND (reference sequence). CDR3 sequence: CATSAGRTDTQYF. For the CDR3, the DNA is TGTGCCACCTCAGCGGGACGTACAGATACGCAGTATTTT.

This clonotype has ten or more counts. The gene calls are TRBV20-1 and TRBJ2-6; D may be TRBD2 (5 bases). Germline V gene sequence: CDR1 DFQATT, CDR2 SNEGSKA (reference sequence). The length of the CDR3 is 16 residues. Trimming removed 0 bases at V and 1 base at J, with 10 bases between. In DNA form, the CDR3 reads TGCAGTGCTAGAGATACGGGATGGTCTGGGGCCAACGTCCTGACTTTC. Translated: CSARDTGWSGANVLTF.

With respect to this clonotype: Possible read error: a much larger clone is one base away. This chain connects TRBV18 to TRBJ2-1; D ambiguous. CDR3 length: 13 amino acids. The germline V gene encodes CDR1 KGHSH and CDR2 LQKENI. The CDR3 nucleotides are TGTACCAGCTCACCTGGACGGAACAATGAGCAGTTCTTC. Protein: CTSSPGRNNEQFF. Looking up the rest from reference TRBV18 and TRBJ2-1 gives the full variable domain: NAGVMQNPRHLVRRRGQEARLRCSPMKGHSHVYWYRQLPEEGLKFMVYLQKENIIDESGMPKERFSAEFPKEGPSILRIQQVVRGDSAAYFCTSSPGRNNEQFFGPGTRLTVL.

This clonotype was recorded at least ten times. This chain links TRBV5-1 with TRBJ2-1, with 11 bases identical to TRBD2. CDR1 is SGHRS and CDR2 is YFSETQ in the germline V gene. The CDR3 has 15 residues. V trimming: 4 bases; J trimming: 12 bases; junction bases outside the gene matches: 12. The DNA for the CDR3 is TGCGCCAGCAGCCCTGAAGGACTAGCGGGCCTCCGGCAGTTCTTC. Translated: CASSPEGLAGLRQFF.

This clonotype was observed at least ten times. The genes are TRBV29-1 and TRBJ2-5; the match to TRBD2 covers 7 bases. The CDR3 covers 13 residues. V lost 8 bases to trimming and J lost 7 bases; unmatched junction nucleotides: 13. Per germline, CDR1 SQVTM and CDR2 ANQGSEA. CDR3 bases: TGCAGCACCGGGGGAGCGGGATCGGTGACCCAGTACTTC. Translating it yields CSTGGAGSVTQYF.

On this clonotype: This sequence may be a read error, since a much larger clone differs from it by one base. V gene TRBV7-9 combines with J gene TRBJ1-2; D is perhaps TRBD1 (5 bases). The CDR3 covers 15 residues. The ends were cut back, 1 base at V and 2 bases at J, with 11 bases in the middle. Germline V gene data show CDR1 as SEHNR and CDR2 as FQNEAQ (reference sequence). The CDR3 DNA reads as TGTGCCAGCAGCTTAGTGGGGCAGGGCAACTATGGCTACACCTTC. This gives the protein CASSLVGQGNYGYTF.